The next 9 T cell receptor beta chains were all read from a single sample in a study of T cell responses to AZD1222 COVID-19 vaccine. Method: immunoSEQ multiplex PCR; TCRdb's copy keeps in-frame clones and lacks some. The sample consists of around 84,000 clones, about 83% of them appearing once. This sample comprised peripheral blood, obtained on day 0 of AZD1222 vaccination. The receptors here all came from an adult in good health.

J is TRBJ2-7 and V is TRBV5-6; maybe TRBD2 (5 bases). Trimming left V 2 bases short and J 2 bases short, with 8 bases between. Germline V gene data show CDR1 as SGHDT and CDR2 as YYEEEE. The length of the CDR3 is 13 residues. The CDR3 region has the DNA TGTGCCAGCAGCTTCCCCGGGACCTACGAGCAGTACTTC. It specifies CASSFPGTYEQYF.

The rearrangement joins TRBV9 to TRBJ2-5, with 7 bases lining up with TRBD1. The trim removed 3 bases at V and 2 bases at J, leaving 7 bases unmatched. This CDR3 has 15 residues. Per the germline V gene, CDR1 is SGDLS and CDR2 is YYNGEE. The CDR3 DNA sequence: TGTGCCAGCAGCGCCCAGAAGGGACAGCAAGAGACCCAGTACTTC. Translated, it gives CASSAQKGQQETQYF.

The gene calls are TRBV11-2 and TRBJ2-7; TRBD1 is a possible D gene (6 bases). Trimming shortened V by 5 bases and J by 1 base, and 15 bases separated the two germline ends. There are 15 residues in the CDR3. Germline values: CDR1 SGHAT, CDR2 FQNNGV. As DNA, the CDR3 is TGTGCCAGCAGCCGAACAGGGCTTAAGTCCTACGAGCAGTACTTC. Amino acid sequence: CASSRTGLKSYEQYF.

The V and J genes are TRBV5-1 and TRBJ2-7; D perhaps matches TRBD2 (6 bases). The germline gives CDR1 SGHRS, CDR2 YFSETQ. The CDR3 covers 14 residues. V was pared by 0 bases and J by 5 bases, with 12 bases between. The CDR3 nucleotides read TGCGCCAGCAGCTTGGAGCCTAGCGAGGACGAGCAGTACTTC. Translating it yields CASSLEPSEDEQYF.

This clone counts as medium-sized (0.01 to 0.1%). The chain recombines TRBV27 with TRBJ2-5; weak D call: TRBD2 (7 bases). Trimming removed 1 base from V and 7 bases from J, with 10 bases in between. This CDR3 contains 13 residues. Germline V gene sequence: CDR1 MNHEY, CDR2 SMNVEV (reference sequence). The CDR3 DNA reads as TGTGCCAGCAGTTTATTTGCGGGGGCGACCCAGTACTTC. Translation gives CASSLFAGATQYF.

The chain recombines TRBV28 with TRBJ2-2, with D perhaps TRBD1 (5 bases). V was pared by 2 bases and J by 14 bases, with 18 bases between. This CDR3 region has 14 residues. Germline CDR1 MDHEN, CDR2 SYDVKM. The CDR3 sequence: CASSLRQLPRVLFF. The CDR3 DNA is TGTGCCAGCAGTTTAAGACAGCTCCCTCGGGTACTGTTTTTT.

The chain combines TRBV7-8 with TRBJ1-1, with no clear D. CDR1 is SGHVS and CDR2 is FQNEAQ in the germline V gene. V lost 2 bases, J lost 0 bases, and 7 bases lay in between. This CDR3 has 14 residues. CDR3 loop: CASSLQPMNTEAFF. CDR3 coding DNA: TGTGCCAGCAGCTTACAGCCGATGAACACTGAAGCTTTCTTT.

The genes are TRBV18 and TRBJ1-2, with D possibly matching TRBD1 (6 bases). Trimming pared 6 bases from V and 4 bases from J, leaving 15 bases between. Germline loops: CDR1 KGHSH, CDR2 LQKENI. This CDR3 is built from 14 residues. The CDR3: CASSAGDLIYGYTF. The CDR3 nucleotides read TGTGCCAGCTCGGCAGGGGACCTAATCTATGGCTACACCTTC.

The genes are TRBV11-2 and TRBJ2-5; 8 positions agree with TRBD2. The junction had 4 bases not matched to a gene; V was cut back by 3 bases and J by 4 bases. Germline lookup yields CDR1 SGHAT and CDR2 FQNNGV. The CDR3 sequence is 14 residues long. CDR3 loop: CASSFPRGGETQYF. CDR3 sequence (DNA): TGTGCCAGCAGCTTCCCACGGGGGGGAGAGACCCAGTACTTC.